This paragraph covers one TCR beta chain sequence. Its antigen is as yet unknown. This sample was included in a study of post-analysis software for immune sequencing data. The overall study: The patients showed relapsing-remitting, secondary progressive and progressive-relapsing multiple sclerosis courses.

The authors incorporated unique molecular identifiers into the TCR beta cDNA libraries. Each batch of roughly 0.9 to 10 million T cells produced roughly 500,000 cDNA molecules. TCRdb ran MiXCR on the PCR reads and lists one entry per CDR3 protein. The data hold roughly 650,000 distinct CDR3 sequences, with about 60% observed a single time. Findings of the study overall: Compared with controls, patients had more of roughly five TRBV segments, including TRBV5-6, TRBV5-1 and TRBV20-1.

This CDR3 region has 17 residues. Germline CDR1 reads MDHEN; CDR2 reads SYDVKM. The V segment lost 6 bases and the J segment 3 bases; nucleotides outside the gene matches: 14. The sample comprised blood. The chain recombines TRBV28 with TRBJ2-3, with 8 bases matching TRBD2. The receptor was derived from a girl aged 2 to 9 with multiple sclerosis. Here the CDR3 reads CASRPTKAGDLTDTQYF. The CDR3 bases are TGTGCCAGCAGACCAACCAAAGCGGGAGATCTTACAGATACGCAGTATTTT.